The 8 T cell receptor beta chains presented below share a single source sample, sequenced in a study of blood T cell repertoires in COVID-19. The assay was immunoSEQ multiplex PCR, and TCRdb's table has in-frame clones only and misses some. The table lists a few hundred thousand clones, about 80% of them singletons. Source material: PBMCs or T cells enriched from blood (not recorded which). These receptors originate from a man in his forties or fifties who had recovered from COVID-19.

The gene calls are TRBV18 and TRBJ2-5, with a weak D call TRBD2 (6 bases). Looked up from germline, CDR1 is KGHSH and CDR2 is LQKENI. CDR3 length: 15 residues. Trimming took off 0 bases at V and 2 bases at J, with 10 bases between the two ends. The CDR3 coding sequence is TGTGCCAGCTCACCACCCCGGGGGAGGCAAGAGACCCAGTACTTC. It is translated as CASSPPRGRQETQYF.

The chain uses TRBV12-3 or TRBV12-4 and TRBJ2-5; D is possibly TRBD1 (5 bases). The length of the CDR3 is 13 residues. Trimming stripped 3 bases from V and 5 bases from J, with 10 bases between. CDR3 coding DNA: TGTGCCAGCAGTTTTGCAGGGCTGGAGACCCAGTACTTC. As protein: CASSFAGLETQYF.

This chain links TRBV7-8 with TRBJ1-2; the D is unclear. This CDR3 has 15 residues. Germline CDR1 is SGHVS and CDR2 is FQNEAQ. Deletions cut 2 bases from V and 3 bases from J, with 13 bases between. CDR3 in amino acids: CASSLSTERYYGYTF. The CDR3 DNA follows: TGTGCCAGCAGCTTATCTACAGAACGTTACTATGGCTACACCTTC.

CDR3 in amino acids: CASSQGGTGGDRYGYTF. CDR3 coding DNA: TGTGCCAGCAGCCAAGGGGGGACGGGGGGCGATCGTTATGGCTACACCTTC. The genes are TRBV4-2 and TRBJ1-2; a possible D gene is TRBD1 (6 bases). Germline values: CDR1 LGHNA, CDR2 YNFKEQ. The CDR3 runs to 17 residues. Deletions cut 1 base from V and 5 bases from J, with 20 bases between.

This clone came up a few times. This rearrangement joins TRBV5-3 to TRBJ2-3; D might be TRBD2 (5 bases). Being an ORF, TRBV5-3 has a function that is uncertain. The CDR3 covers 13 residues. V lost 4 bases to trimming and J lost 6 bases, with 12 bases between them. The CDR3 here is CARSPRRRDTQYF. CDR3 nucleotides: TGTGCCAGAAGCCCGCGACGGAGGGATACGCAGTATTTT.

The V and J genes are TRBV11-3 and TRBJ2-7; D unresolved. Trimming shortened V by 4 bases and J by 5 bases, and 12 bases separated the two germline ends. Germline V gene data show CDR1 as SGHNT and CDR2 as YENEEA. The CDR3 is made up of 13 amino acids. Written as DNA, the CDR3 is TGTGCCAGCAGCTACCCCGGTCACCACGAGCAGTACTTC. Amino acid sequence: CASSYPGHHEQYF.

The gene calls are TRBV6-5 and TRBJ2-7; D may be TRBD2 (6 bases). Germline lookup yields CDR1 MNHEY and CDR2 SVGAGI. The CDR3 runs to 13 residues. The V and J ends lost 8 bases and 7 bases respectively, with 18 bases between them. The CDR3 coding sequence is TGTGCCAGCGGGGGGACCGCGTCCTTGGAGCAGTACTTC. This codes for CASGGTASLEQYF.

The rearrangement uses TRBV5-6 and TRBJ2-7, with 7 bases identical to TRBD1. Per germline, CDR1 SGHDT and CDR2 YYEEEE. The CDR3 totals 15 residues. V shed 5 bases, J shed 3 bases, and the junction held 11 bases outside the gene matches. The CDR3 DNA is TGTGCCAGCAGGATGACAGGGCGAACTTACTACGAGCAGTACTTC. Translation: CASRMTGRTYYEQYF.